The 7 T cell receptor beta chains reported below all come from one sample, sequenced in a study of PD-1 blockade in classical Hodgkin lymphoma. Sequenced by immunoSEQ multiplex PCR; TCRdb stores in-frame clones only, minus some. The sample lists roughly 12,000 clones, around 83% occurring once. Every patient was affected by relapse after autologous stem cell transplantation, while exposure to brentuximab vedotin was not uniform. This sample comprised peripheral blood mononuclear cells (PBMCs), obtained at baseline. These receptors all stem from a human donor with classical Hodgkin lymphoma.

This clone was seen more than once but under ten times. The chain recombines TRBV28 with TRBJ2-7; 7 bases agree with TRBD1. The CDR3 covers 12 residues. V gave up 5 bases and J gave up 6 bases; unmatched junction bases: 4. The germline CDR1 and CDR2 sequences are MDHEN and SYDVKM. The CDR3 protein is CASSTGAGEQYF. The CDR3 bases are TGTGCCAGCAGTACAGGGGCCGGCGAGCAGTACTTC.

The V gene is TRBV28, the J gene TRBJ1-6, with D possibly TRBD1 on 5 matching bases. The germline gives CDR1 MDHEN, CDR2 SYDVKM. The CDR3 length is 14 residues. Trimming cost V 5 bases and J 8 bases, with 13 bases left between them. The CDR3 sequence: CASSTDSGHSPLHF. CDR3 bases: TGTGCCAGCAGTACAGACAGTGGCCATTCACCCCTCCACTTT.

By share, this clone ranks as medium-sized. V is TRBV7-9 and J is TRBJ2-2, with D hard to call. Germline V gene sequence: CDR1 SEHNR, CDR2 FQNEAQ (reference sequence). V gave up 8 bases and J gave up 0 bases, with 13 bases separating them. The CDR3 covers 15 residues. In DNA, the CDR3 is TGTGCCAGCGCCCCCCCGGATACGAACACCGGGGAGCTGTTTTTT. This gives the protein CASAPPDTNTGELFF.

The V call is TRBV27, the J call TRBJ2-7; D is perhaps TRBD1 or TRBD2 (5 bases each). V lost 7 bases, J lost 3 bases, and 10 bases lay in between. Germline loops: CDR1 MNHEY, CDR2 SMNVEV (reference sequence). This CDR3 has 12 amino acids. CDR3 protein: CASTGAHYEQYF. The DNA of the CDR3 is TGTGCCAGCACCGGGGCCCACTACGAGCAGTACTTC.

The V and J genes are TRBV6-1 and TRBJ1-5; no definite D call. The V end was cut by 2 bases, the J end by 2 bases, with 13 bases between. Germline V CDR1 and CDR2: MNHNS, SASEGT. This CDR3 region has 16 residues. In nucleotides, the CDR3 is TGTGCCAGCAGTGAATCGACCGCTTCGGGCAATCAGCCCCAGCATTTT. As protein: CASSESTASGNQPQHF.

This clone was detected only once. The CDR3 spells CASMVGGDEKLFF. The DNA of the CDR3 is TGTGCCAGTATGGTAGGGGGAGACGAAAAACTGTTTTTT. The J gene is TRBJ1-4, the V gene TRBV19, with a tentative D call TRBD1 (6 bases). The CDR3 has 13 residues. Germline CDR1 and CDR2: LNHDA and SQIVND (reference sequence). The V gene lost 7 bases and the J gene lost 8 bases, with 14 bases spanning the gap.

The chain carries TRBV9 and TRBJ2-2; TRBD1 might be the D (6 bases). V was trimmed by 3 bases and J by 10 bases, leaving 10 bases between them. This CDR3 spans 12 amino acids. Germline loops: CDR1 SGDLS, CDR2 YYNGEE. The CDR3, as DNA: TGTGCCAGCAGCGACAGGGAATCGGAGCTGTTTTTT. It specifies CASSDRESELFF.